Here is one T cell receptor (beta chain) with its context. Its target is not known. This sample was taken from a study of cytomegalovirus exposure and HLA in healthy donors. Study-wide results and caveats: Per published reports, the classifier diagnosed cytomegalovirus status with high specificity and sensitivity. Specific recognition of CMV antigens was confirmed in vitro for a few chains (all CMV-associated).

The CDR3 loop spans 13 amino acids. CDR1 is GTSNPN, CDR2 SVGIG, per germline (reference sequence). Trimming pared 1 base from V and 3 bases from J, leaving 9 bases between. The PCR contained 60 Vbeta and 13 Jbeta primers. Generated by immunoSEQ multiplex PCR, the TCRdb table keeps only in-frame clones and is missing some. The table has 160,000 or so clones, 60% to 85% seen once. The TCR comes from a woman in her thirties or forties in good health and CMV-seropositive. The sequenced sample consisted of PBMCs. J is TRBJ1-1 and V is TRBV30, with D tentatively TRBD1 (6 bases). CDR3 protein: CAWSGGGHTEAFF. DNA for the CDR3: TGTGCCTGGAGTGGAGGGGGTCACACTGAAGCTTTCTTT.